The 12 T cell receptor beta chains reported below all come from one sample, sequenced in a study of blood T cell repertoires in COVID-19. Method: immunoSEQ multiplex PCR; TCRdb's copy keeps in-frame clones and lacks some. The data contain about 190,000 clones, 88% of them singletons. The sample was peripheral blood. All receptors derive from a man aged 25-45 years with acute or convalescent COVID-19.

In DNA form, the CDR3 reads TGTGCCAGCAGCCCGGGGACAGGGAATTCACCCCTCCACTTT. It yields the protein CASSPGTGNSPLHF. The chain has TRBV5-4 and TRBJ1-6; 9 bases match TRBD1. CDR1 SGHNT and CDR2 YYREEE come from the germline V gene (reference sequence). Losses at the gene ends were 4 bases for V and 7 bases for J; bases not matched to a gene: 3. The CDR3 runs to 14 residues.

At least ten counts were recorded for this clone. This rearrangement joins TRBV11-2 to TRBJ1-2; D might be TRBD1 (5 bases). CDR1 and CDR2 from the germline V gene are SGHAT and FQNNGV. The CDR3 sequence is 15 residues long. V gave up 5 bases and J gave up 3 bases, with 16 bases separating them. DNA of the CDR3: TGTGCCAGCAGCGTGGGGAGGGGACTCGACTATGGCTACACCTTC. Translated, it gives CASSVGRGLDYGYTF.

The genes are TRBV19 and TRBJ2-6; possible D gene TRBD1, 6 bases. The germline V gene has CDR1 LNHDA and CDR2 SQIVND (reference sequence). The CDR3 contains 16 residues. V was cut by 8 bases and J by 0 bases, with 14 bases left in between. As DNA, the CDR3 is TGTGCCAGTGACAGGAGTTCGTACTCTGGGGCCAACGTCCTGACTTTC. It translates to CASDRSSYSGANVLTF.

V and J are TRBV19 and TRBJ2-1; TRBD2 is a possible D gene (5 bases). The CDR3 is 16 residues long. The V and J ends lost 5 bases and 4 bases respectively, with 18 bases between them. Germline values: CDR1 LNHDA, CDR2 SQIVND (reference sequence). CDR3 region: CASSSSWEAEYNEQFF. The CDR3 DNA follows: TGTGCCAGTAGTTCCTCGTGGGAAGCGGAATACAATGAGCAGTTCTTC.

The rearrangement joins TRBV5-5 to TRBJ1-4, with D unclear. Trimming left V 0 bases short and J 5 bases short, with 5 bases between. In germline, CDR1 is SGHKS, CDR2 YYEKEE (reference sequence). The CDR3 loop spans 13 amino acids. The CDR3 protein is CASSLVRNEKLFF. The CDR3 DNA is TGTGCCAGCAGCTTGGTCAGGAATGAAAAACTGTTTTTT.

This sequence joins TRBV9 and TRBJ2-3, with 9 bases fitting TRBD1. J was trimmed by 4 bases and V by 4 bases; bases with no gene match: 4. CDR3 length equals 14 residues. Germline CDR1 SGDLS, CDR2 YYNGEE. CDR3 sequence: CASSSTGGPDTQYF. DNA of the CDR3: TGTGCCAGCAGCTCAACAGGGGGCCCAGATACGCAGTATTTT.

This clone was recorded only once. The chain has TRBV4-1 and TRBJ2-3, with 8 bases lining up with TRBD2. Germline values: CDR1 MGHRA, CDR2 YSYEKL. The CDR3 spans 17 residues. Germline trimming cut 0 bases from V and 4 bases from J; bases unmatched to any gene: 9. CDR3: CASSQEGGSGTADTQYF. As DNA, the CDR3 is TGCGCCAGCAGCCAAGAAGGGGGTAGCGGGACTGCAGATACGCAGTATTTT.

The chain has TRBV21-1 and TRBJ2-7; TRBD1 is taken as the D call from the table, unchecked against the DNA. TRBV21-1 is noted as a pseudogene. The CDR3 runs to 16 residues. CDR3 coding DNA: TGTGCCAGCAGCAAAGGAGAACAGCCTATCACCTACGAGCAGTACTTC. Its translation: CASSKGEQPITYEQYF.

This clone was detected once. The gene calls are TRBV7-9 and TRBJ2-4, with 8 nucleotides matching TRBD1. The CDR3 loop spans 16 amino acids. V lost 1 base and J lost 2; bases outside the gene matches: 4. Germline V CDR1 and CDR2: SEHNR, FQNEAQ (reference sequence). The CDR3 loop reads CASSLGRTGTKNIQYF. For the CDR3, the DNA is TGTGCCAGCAGCTTAGGGAGGACAGGGACCAAAAACATTCAGTACTTC.

The V call is TRBV5-1, the J call TRBJ1-6; weak D call: TRBD1 (6 bases). The CDR3 totals 14 residues. V was trimmed by 4 bases and J by 9 bases, leaving 14 bases between them. In germline, CDR1 is SGHRS, CDR2 YFSETQ. Here the CDR3 DNA reads TGCGCCAGCAGCCTGACAGGAATAATTTCACCCCTCCACTTT. Translation: CASSLTGIISPLHF.

This clone appeared a single time. The chain recombines TRBV5-1 with TRBJ2-5, with a possible D match to TRBD1 (6 bases). The V gene lost 2 bases and the J gene lost 4 bases, with 12 bases spanning the gap. Germline loops: CDR1 SGHRS, CDR2 YFSETQ. This CDR3 is 14 amino acids long. CDR3 bases: TGCGCCAGCAGCTTAGGCTGGGGGCCAGAGACCCAGTACTTC. It codes for CASSLGWGPETQYF.

The chain recombines TRBV11-2 with TRBJ2-1; 9 positions match TRBD2. Unmatched junction bases numbered 8, after V lost 1 base and J lost 4 bases. The CDR3 extends over 17 amino acids. The germline V gene has CDR1 SGHAT and CDR2 FQNNGV. As DNA, the CDR3 is TGTGCCAGCAGCTTAGCCAGCACTAGCGGGCTATACAATGAGCAGTTCTTC. Translating it yields CASSLASTSGLYNEQFF.